These T cell receptor beta chains were read from a single sample in a study of regulatory T cells in long-lasting Graves disease. TCRdb re-called the multiplex PCR reads through MiXCR, storing one row per CDR3 protein. The repertoire consists of some 250,000 distinct CDR3 sequences, with 15% to 20% occurring once and the leading ten covering roughly a fifth. This specimen consisted of peripheral blood mononuclear cells (PBMCs), obtained at new diagnosis, from a patient treated with antithyroid drugs. The source is a female donor with Graves disease. CDR3s leave out the opening cysteine and the closing phenylalanine or tryptophan.

>TRBJ1-1|TRBV15
ATSRDGGDTEAF
>TRBJ1-2|TRBV19
ASSINVGGVDGYT
>TRBJ2-7|TRBV20-1
SARPGLAVEQY
>TRBJ2-5|TRBV11-2
ASSLAPSGNQETQY
>TRBJ2-1|TRBV12-3/TRBV12-4
ASSLFRGRQYNEQF
>TRBJ2-5|TRBV18
ASRDGLAGEGETQY
>TRBJ1-6|TRBV12-3/TRBV12-4
ASSTHRSRNSPLH
>TRBJ2-3|TRBV7-6
ASSPLAGLRPTQY
>TRBJ2-1|TRBV7-3
ASSSHPGPYNEQF
>TRBJ1-1|TRBV5-6
ASSPGYGSTEAF
>TRBJ2-7|TRBV10-2
ASSLGLAGGVEQY
>TRBJ1-5|TRBV19
VSSTRPPPQH
>TRBJ1-3|TRBV5-5
ASSLGLDTIY
>TRBJ2-3|TRBV5-4
ASSFRQGGTDTQY
>TRBJ2-7|TRBV2
ASSLMDGLGNEQY
>TRBJ2-1|TRBV9
ASSVEGTSENNEQF
>TRBJ2-1|TRBV18
ASSPPGGRSYNEQF
>TRBJ1-5|TRBV6-1
ASSKGGLNQPQH
>TRBJ1-4|TRBV20-1
SARTVGNEKLF
>TRBJ1-1|TRBV19
ASSRQGKTEAF
>TRBJ2-7|TRBV5-1
ASSPWTSGPHEQY
>TRBJ1-2|TRBV6-1
ASSRGPHGYT
>TRBJ1-1|TRBV10-3
AISVGRGRTEAF
>TRBJ2-5|TRBV4-1
ASSQAIREETQY
>TRBJ1-2|TRBV28
ASSPHFRGEGYT
>TRBJ1-1|TRBV20-1
SARGRGETEAF
>TRBJ1-1|TRBV12-3/TRBV12-4
ASSPSGVNTEAF
>TRBJ2-3|TRBV19
ASSPSPVVPTDTQY
>TRBJ1-6|TRBV7-8
ASSLGGGSSYNSPLH
>TRBJ2-5|TRBV7-2
ASSPAGTQQETQY
>TRBJ2-1|TRBV2
ASSGTGSKF
>TRBJ2-3|TRBV2
ASSLRDGTTDTQY
>TRBJ1-6|TRBV28
ASGDRVASPLH
>TRBJ2-1|TRBV12-3/TRBV12-4
ASSSFSGSNEQF
>TRBJ2-2|TRBV7-2
ASSLFGRGELF
>TRBJ2-2|TRBV6-5
ASSYVLGAYGTGELF
>TRBJ2-1|TRBV6-1
ASSAGQGEQF
>TRBJ2-1|TRBV3-1
ASNLQGASVEQF
>TRBJ2-5|TRBV25-1
ASRRGQLETQY
>TRBJ2-3|TRBV3-1
ASSQEGLAGGGTDTQY
>TRBJ2-1|TRBV7-9
ASSLGWPSGNEQF